Reported below is one TCR beta chain. This sample is part of a study of blood T cell repertoires in COVID-19. Study-level background: Sites across the United States, Italy and Spain contributed samples from acute and convalescent COVID-19.

Libraries were prepared by immunoSEQ multiplex PCR; TCRdb keeps only in-frame clonotypes and omits some of them. Among 150,000 to 160,000 clones listed, 70% to 85% were seen once. The clonotype originates from a man aged 55 to 70 with COVID-19, enrolled during active disease. The material sequenced was peripheral blood.

This CDR3 reads CASSPGEIAGVYEQYF. As DNA, the CDR3 is TGTGCCAGCTCACCAGGGGAAATAGCGGGCGTTTACGAGCAGTACTTC. This chain uses TRBV18 with TRBJ2-7, with 7 bases aligning to TRBD2. Germline V CDR1 and CDR2: KGHSH, LQKENI. This CDR3 has 16 residues. V lost 2 bases and J lost 4; bases outside the gene matches: 11.